Included here is one TCR beta chain sequence, with context. Its specificity is not known. This specimen belongs to a study of cytomegalovirus exposure and HLA in healthy donors. PCR involved 60 Vbeta and 13 Jbeta primers. Profiling relied on immunoSEQ multiplex PCR, and the TCRdb table lists in-frame clones only, not all of them. This specimen shows 200,000 or so clones; the ten leading clones hold roughly 0.74%. Study-wide results and limits: Analyzed later, most CMV-associated TCR beta chains appeared HLA-restricted. Presence/absence analyses rested on an assumption that sequencing depth was roughly uniform across donors. Most subjects' HLA-A and HLA-B alleles were reportedly predicted from TCR beta sequences. It was likely that a cluster of highly shared sequence variants was a sequencing artifact.

The CDR3 runs to 14 residues. With 5 bases removed from V and 9 bases from J, the gap between germline ends came to 17 bases. CDR1 and CDR2 (germline): SSHAT, FNYEAQ (reference sequence). The sample was PBMCs. The clonotype originates from a boy between 5 and 17 years old in good health and CMV-seronegative. The rearrangement joins TRBV7-7 to TRBJ2-1; TRBD1 is a possible D gene (6 bases). DNA for the CDR3: TGTGCCAGCAGCCCTCAAACAGGGCGAAGTGAGCAGTTCTTC. Protein: CASSPQTGRSEQFF.